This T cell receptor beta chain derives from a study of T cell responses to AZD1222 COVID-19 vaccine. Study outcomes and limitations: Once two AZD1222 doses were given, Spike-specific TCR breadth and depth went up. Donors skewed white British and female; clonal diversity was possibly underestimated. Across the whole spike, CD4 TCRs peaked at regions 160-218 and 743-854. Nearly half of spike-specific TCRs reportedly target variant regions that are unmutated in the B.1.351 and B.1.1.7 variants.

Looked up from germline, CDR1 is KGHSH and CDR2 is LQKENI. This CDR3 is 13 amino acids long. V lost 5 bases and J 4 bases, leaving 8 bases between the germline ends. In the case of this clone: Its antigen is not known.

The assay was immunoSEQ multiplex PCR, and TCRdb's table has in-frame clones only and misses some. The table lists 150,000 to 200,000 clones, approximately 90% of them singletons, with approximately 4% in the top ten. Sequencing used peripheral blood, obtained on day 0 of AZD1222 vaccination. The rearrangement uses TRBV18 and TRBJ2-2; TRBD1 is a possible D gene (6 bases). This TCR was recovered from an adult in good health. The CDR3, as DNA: TGTGCCAGCTCAGGACAGAGCACCGGGGAGCTGTTTTTT. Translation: CASSGQSTGELFF. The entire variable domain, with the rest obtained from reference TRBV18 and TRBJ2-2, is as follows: NAGVMQNPRHLVRRRGQEARLRCSPMKGHSHVYWYRQLPEEGLKFMVYLQKENIIDESGMPKERFSAEFPKEGPSILRIQQVVRGDSAAYFCASSGQSTGELFFGEGSRLTVL.